The rows below give T cell receptor beta chains drawn from one sample of a study of beta chain features in type 1 diabetes. Assay used: immunoSEQ multiplex PCR; TCRdb lists only in-frame clones, some missing. This repertoire shows about 320,000 clones, approximately 14% found once; its top ten account for roughly 6.7%. Material: central memory CD4+ T cells from blood. These receptors were taken from a young man in good health. The CDR3 runs from the conserved cysteine through the conserved F or W. The D gene is left open where the match is weak. Rows may omit the clone size; those that give it use once, few, many or a size class.

CDR3nt | CDR3aa | v_gene | abundance | j_gene | d_gene
TGTGCCAGCAGCCTCCGAGGGGGAGACACCGGGGAGCTGTTTTTT | CASSLRGGDTGELFF | TRBV25-1 | NA | TRBJ2-2 | NA
TGTGCCAGCAGCCAAGATGTAGGACAGGGGAACTATGGCTACACCTTC | CASSQDVGQGNYGYTF | TRBV4-2 | NA | TRBJ1-2 | TRBD1
TGCGCCAGCCGAGGACTAGCGTATGAAGAGACCCAGTACTTC | CASRGLAYEETQYF | TRBV5-1 | few | TRBJ2-5 | TRBD2
TGCGCCAGCAGCCAAGGTTCGACTAGAGTCAGCAGCACAGATACGCAGTATTTT | CASSQGSTRVSSTDTQYF | TRBV4-1 | NA | TRBJ2-3 | NA
TGCGCCAGCAGCCAAGAGGTTACAGGGGTTCAGCCCCAGCATTTT | CASSQEVTGVQPQHF | TRBV4-1 | few | TRBJ1-5 | TRBD1
TGCGCCAGCAGCTTGGTTGGGGCGAGCACAGATACGCAGTATTTT | CASSLVGASTDTQYF | TRBV5-1 | few | TRBJ2-3 | NA
TGCGCCAGCAGCAGGAGTAGTCTAGCGGGAAGGTCGGAGACCCAGTACTTC | CASSRSSLAGRSETQYF | TRBV4-1 | NA | TRBJ2-5 | TRBD2
TGCAGCGTTTTAGGGCGGGCTCATGCTGAAGCTTTCTTT | CSVLGRAHAEAFF | TRBV29-1 | NA | TRBJ1-1 | NA
TGTGCCAGCCTTTCAAAGAGCTCCTACGAGCAGTACTTC | CASLSKSSYEQYF | TRBV6-6 | NA | TRBJ2-7 | NA
TGCGCCAGCAGCCGGGGTGGGGGAAACATTCAGTACTTC | CASSRGGGNIQYF | TRBV4-3 | many | TRBJ2-4 | NA
TGTGCCAGCAGCTTAGCAGGGTTTGACACCATATATTTT | CASSLAGFDTIYF | TRBV7-2 | few | TRBJ1-3 | NA
TGCGCCAGCAGCCAACAACAGACAGTCGTCGGCTACACCTTC | CASSQQQTVVGYTF | TRBV4-3 | NA | TRBJ1-2 | NA
TGTGCCAGCAGCAACACGATAGGGAGTGAAGCTTTCTTT | CASSNTIGSEAFF | TRBV6-5 | NA | TRBJ1-1 | NA
TGTGCCATCACCCAGACACCCCAAGAGACCCAGTACTTC | CAITQTPQETQYF | TRBV10-3 | NA | TRBJ2-5 | NA